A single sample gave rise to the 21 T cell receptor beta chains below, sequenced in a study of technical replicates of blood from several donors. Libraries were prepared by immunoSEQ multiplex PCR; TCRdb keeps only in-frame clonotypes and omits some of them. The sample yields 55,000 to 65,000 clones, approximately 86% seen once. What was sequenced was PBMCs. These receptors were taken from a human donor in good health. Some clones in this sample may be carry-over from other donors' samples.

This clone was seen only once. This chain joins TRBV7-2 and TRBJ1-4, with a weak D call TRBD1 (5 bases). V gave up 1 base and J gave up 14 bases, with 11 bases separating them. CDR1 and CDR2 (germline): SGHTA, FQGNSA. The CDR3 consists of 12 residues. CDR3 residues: CASSLDRRDLFF. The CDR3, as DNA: TGTGCCAGCAGCTTAGACAGGCGGGATCTGTTTTTT.

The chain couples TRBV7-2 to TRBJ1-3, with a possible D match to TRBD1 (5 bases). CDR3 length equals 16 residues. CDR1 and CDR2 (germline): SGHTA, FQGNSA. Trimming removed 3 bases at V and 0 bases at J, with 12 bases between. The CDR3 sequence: CASSFGGVVSGNTIYF. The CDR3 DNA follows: TGTGCCAGCAGCTTTGGGGGGGTCGTCTCTGGAAACACCATATATTTT.

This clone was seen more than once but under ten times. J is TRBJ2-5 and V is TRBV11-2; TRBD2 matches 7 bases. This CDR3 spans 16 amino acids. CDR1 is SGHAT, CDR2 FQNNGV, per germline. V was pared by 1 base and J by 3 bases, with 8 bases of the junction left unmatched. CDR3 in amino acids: CASSLGTRGGKETQYF. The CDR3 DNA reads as TGTGCCAGCAGCTTAGGGACTAGGGGAGGAAAAGAGACCCAGTACTTC.

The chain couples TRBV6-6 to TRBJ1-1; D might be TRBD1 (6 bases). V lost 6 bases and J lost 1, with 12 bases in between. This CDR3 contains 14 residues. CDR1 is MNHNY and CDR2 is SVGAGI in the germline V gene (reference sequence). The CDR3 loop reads CASRLGAPNTEAFF. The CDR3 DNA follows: TGTGCCAGCAGGCTGGGGGCGCCGAACACTGAAGCTTTCTTT.

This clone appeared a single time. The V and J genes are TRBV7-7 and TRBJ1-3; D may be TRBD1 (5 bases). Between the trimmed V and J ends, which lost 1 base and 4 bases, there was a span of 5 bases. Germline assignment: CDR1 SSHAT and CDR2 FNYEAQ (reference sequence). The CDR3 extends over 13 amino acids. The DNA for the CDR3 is TGTGCCAGCAGCTTAGGGACAGGAAACACCATATATTTT. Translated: CASSLGTGNTIYF.

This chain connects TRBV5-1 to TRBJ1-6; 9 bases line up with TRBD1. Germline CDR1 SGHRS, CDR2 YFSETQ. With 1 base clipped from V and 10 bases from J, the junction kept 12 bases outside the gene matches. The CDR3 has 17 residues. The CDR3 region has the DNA TGCGCCAGCAGCTTGATTGTCGCCGGGACAGGGAGCTCACCCCTCCACTTT. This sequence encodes CASSLIVAGTGSSPLHF. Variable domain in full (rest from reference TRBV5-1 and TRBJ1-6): KAGVTQTPRYLIKTRGQQVTLSCSPISGHRSVSWYQQTPGQGLQFLFEYFSETQRNKGNFPGRFSGRQFSNSRSEMNVSTLELGDSALYLCASSLIVAGTGSSPLHFGNGTRLTVT.

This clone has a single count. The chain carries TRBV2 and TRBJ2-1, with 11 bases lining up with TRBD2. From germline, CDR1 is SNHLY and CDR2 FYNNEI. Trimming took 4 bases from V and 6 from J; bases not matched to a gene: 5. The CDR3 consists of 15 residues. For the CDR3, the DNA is TGTGCCAGCAGTGGAGATAGCGGGGGGGGCAATGAGCAGTTCTTC. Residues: CASSGDSGGGNEQFF.

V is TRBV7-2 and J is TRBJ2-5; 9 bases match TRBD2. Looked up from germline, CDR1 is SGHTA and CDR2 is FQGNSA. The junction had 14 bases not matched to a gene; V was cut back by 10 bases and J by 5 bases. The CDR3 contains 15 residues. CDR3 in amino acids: CATKYSGSFRETQYF. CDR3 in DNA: TGTGCCACCAAATATAGCGGGAGTTTCCGGGAGACCCAGTACTTC.

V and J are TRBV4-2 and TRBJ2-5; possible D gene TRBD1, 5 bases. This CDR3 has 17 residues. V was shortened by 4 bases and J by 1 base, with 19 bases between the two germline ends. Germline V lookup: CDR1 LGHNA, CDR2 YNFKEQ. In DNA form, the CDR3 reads TGTGCCAGCAGCCCCGGCCTCCGGCAGGGAAGCCAAGAGACCCAGTACTTC. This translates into CASSPGLRQGSQETQYF.

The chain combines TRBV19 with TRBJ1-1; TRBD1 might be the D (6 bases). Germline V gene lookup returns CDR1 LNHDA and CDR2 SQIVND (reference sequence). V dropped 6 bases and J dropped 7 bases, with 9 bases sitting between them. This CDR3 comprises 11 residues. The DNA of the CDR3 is TGTGCCAGTAGGGGGGCGAGTGAAGCTTTCTTT. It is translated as CASRGASEAFF. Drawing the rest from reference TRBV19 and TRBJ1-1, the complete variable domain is DGGITQSPKYLFRKEGQNVTLSCEQNLNHDAMYWYRQDPGQGLRLIYYSQIVNDFQKGDIAEGYSVSREKKESFPLTVTSAQKNPTAFYLCASRGASEAFFGQGTRLTVV.

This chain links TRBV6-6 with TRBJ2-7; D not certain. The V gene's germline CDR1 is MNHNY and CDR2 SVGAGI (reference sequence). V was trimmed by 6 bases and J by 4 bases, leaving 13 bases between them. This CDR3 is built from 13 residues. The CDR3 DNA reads TGTGCCAGCAGCGCCACTTATATTTACGAGCAGTACTTC. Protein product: CASSATYIYEQYF.

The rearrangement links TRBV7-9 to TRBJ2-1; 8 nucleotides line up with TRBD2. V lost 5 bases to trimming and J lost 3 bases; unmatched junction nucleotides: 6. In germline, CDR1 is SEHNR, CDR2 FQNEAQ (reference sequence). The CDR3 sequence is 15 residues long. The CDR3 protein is CASSGAGDNYNEQFF. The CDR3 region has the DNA TGTGCCAGCAGCGGAGCGGGGGATAACTACAATGAGCAGTTCTTC.

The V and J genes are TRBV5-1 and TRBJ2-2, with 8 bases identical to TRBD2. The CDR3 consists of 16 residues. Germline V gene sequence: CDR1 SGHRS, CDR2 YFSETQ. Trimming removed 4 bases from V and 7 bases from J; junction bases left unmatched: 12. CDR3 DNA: TGCGCCAGCAGCCCCCTTGGGGTAGCGGGATTCGGGGAGCTGTTTTTT. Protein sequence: CASSPLGVAGFGELFF.

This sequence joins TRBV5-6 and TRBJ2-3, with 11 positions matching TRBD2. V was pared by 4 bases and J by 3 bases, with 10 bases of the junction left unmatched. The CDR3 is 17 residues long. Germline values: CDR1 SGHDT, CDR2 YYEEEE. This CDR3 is CASSRLTSGSGTDTQYF. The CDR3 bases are TGTGCCAGCAGCAGACTAACTAGCGGGAGTGGGACAGATACGCAGTATTTT.

CDR3 amino acids: CASSFRDSITGELFF. In DNA form, the CDR3 reads TGTGCCAGCAGTTTCCGGGACAGCATCACCGGGGAGCTGTTTTTT. This rearrangement joins TRBV27 to TRBJ2-2; 7 bases align to TRBD1. This CDR3 region has 15 residues. Germline V gene data show CDR1 as MNHEY and CDR2 as SMNVEV (reference sequence). J gave up 4 bases and V 3 bases, and 5 bases lay outside the gene matches.

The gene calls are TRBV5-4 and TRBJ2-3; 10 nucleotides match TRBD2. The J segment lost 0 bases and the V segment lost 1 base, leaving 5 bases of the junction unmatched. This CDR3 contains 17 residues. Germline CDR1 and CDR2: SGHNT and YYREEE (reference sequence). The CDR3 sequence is CASSLRLAGASTDTQYF. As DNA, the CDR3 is TGTGCCAGCAGCTTGCGGCTAGCGGGAGCCAGCACAGATACGCAGTATTTT. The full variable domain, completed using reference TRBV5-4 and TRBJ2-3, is ETGVTQSPTHLIKTRGQQVTLRCSSQSGHNTVSWYQQALGQGPQFIFQYYREEENGRGNFPPRFSGLQFPNYSSELNVNALELDDSALYLCASSLRLAGASTDTQYFGPGTRLTVL.

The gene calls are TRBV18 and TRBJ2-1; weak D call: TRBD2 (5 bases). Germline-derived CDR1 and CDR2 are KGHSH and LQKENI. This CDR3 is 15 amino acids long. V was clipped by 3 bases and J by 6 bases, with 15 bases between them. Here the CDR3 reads CASSPSIPSSNEQFF. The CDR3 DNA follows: TGTGCCAGCTCACCCTCTATTCCTAGCAGCAATGAGCAGTTCTTC. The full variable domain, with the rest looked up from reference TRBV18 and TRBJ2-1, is NAGVMQNPRHLVRRRGQEARLRCSPMKGHSHVYWYRQLPEEGLKFMVYLQKENIIDESGMPKERFSAEFPKEGPSILRIQQVVRGDSAAYFCASSPSIPSSNEQFFGPGTRLTVL.

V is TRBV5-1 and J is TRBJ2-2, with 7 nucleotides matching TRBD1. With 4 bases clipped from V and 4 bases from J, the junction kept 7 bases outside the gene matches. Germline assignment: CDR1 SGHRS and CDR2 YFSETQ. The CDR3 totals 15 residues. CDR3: CASSPTGAPTGELFF. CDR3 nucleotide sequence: TGCGCCAGCAGCCCTACAGGGGCCCCCACCGGGGAGCTGTTTTTT.

CDR3 protein: CASRRSSYNEQFF. The CDR3 DNA sequence: TGCGCCAGCCGGAGGAGCTCCTACAATGAGCAGTTCTTC. This chain uses TRBV10-1 with TRBJ2-1, with D perhaps matching TRBD2 (5 bases). The CDR3 runs 13 residues. Trimming took 8 bases from V and 0 from J, leaving 8 bases between them. Per the germline V gene, CDR1 is WNHNN and CDR2 is SYGVQD (reference sequence).

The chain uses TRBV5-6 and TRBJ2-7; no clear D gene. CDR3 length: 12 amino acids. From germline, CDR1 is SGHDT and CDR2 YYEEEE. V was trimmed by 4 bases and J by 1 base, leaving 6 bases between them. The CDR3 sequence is CASSQQSYEQYF. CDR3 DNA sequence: TGTGCCAGCAGCCAACAGTCCTACGAGCAGTACTTC.

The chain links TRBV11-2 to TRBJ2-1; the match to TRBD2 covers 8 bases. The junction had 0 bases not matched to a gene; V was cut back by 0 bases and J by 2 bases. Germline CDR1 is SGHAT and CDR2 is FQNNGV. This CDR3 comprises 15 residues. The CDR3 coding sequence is TGTGCCAGCAGCTTAGACGGGGGGGCCTACAATGAGCAGTTCTTC. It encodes CASSLDGGAYNEQFF.